The 29 T cell receptor beta chains listed next were all sequenced from one sample in a study of blood T cell repertoires in COVID-19 (dated by TCRdb to the early 2020s). The receptor library was made with the immunoSEQ multiplex PCR assay. Here the immuneACCESS table is served through TCRdb, limited to in-frame sequences with V and J called. Missing clones are a known gap in these copies; in checked studies unresolved V genes cover under half, and the rest lacks a known reason. Within this sample are almost 350,000 clones, with about nine tenths of them counted one time only. Of the sample, approximately 4.1% falls within the top ten clones. Material: peripheral blood. The receptors here all came from an older woman with COVID-19, enrolled during active disease.

The chain uses TRBV4-1 and TRBJ2-4; unclear D gene. Trimming removed 0 bases from V and 2 bases from J, with 8 bases in between. Germline V gene data show CDR1 as MGHRA and CDR2 as YSYEKL. This CDR3 contains 15 residues. The CDR3 DNA sequence: TGCGCCAGCAGCCAAGATCCGGGTTCCAAAAACATTCAGTACTTC. Its translation is CASSQDPGSKNIQYF.

The chain uses TRBV2 and TRBJ1-3; no firm D call. Germline V gene sequence: CDR1 SNHLY, CDR2 FYNNEI. The CDR3 is 13 amino acids. Trimming took off 8 bases at V and 4 bases at J, with 12 bases between the two ends. The CDR3 region is CASRYHIGNTIYF. Here the CDR3 DNA reads TGTGCCAGCCGATATCACATAGGAAACACCATATATTTT.

The chain joins TRBV7-2 to TRBJ2-7; 9 bases line up with TRBD1. CDR3 length: 14 residues. V shed 6 bases and J 3 bases; nucleotides not matched to a gene: 6. Germline V gene data show CDR1 as SGHTA and CDR2 as FQGNSA. CDR3 sequence: CASSLGQGFYEQYF. Here the CDR3 DNA reads TGTGCCAGCAGTTTGGGACAGGGCTTCTACGAGCAGTACTTC.

CDR3 sequence (DNA): TGCAGCGTTGAAGGCAGGGTGAACACTGAAGCTTTCTTT. It is translated as CSVEGRVNTEAFF. This chain links TRBV29-1 with TRBJ1-1; TRBD1 might be the D (5 bases). The CDR3 covers 13 residues. In germline, CDR1 is SQVTM, CDR2 ANQGSEA. Trimming pared 1 base from V and 0 bases from J, leaving 6 bases between.

The chain couples TRBV2 to TRBJ2-6; perhaps TRBD2 as D (5 bases). Germline V gene lookup returns CDR1 SNHLY and CDR2 FYNNEI. Trimming took off 3 bases at V and 12 bases at J, with 12 bases between the two ends. The CDR3 is 13 residues long. The CDR3 spells CASSEERPPVLTF. The CDR3, as DNA: TGTGCCAGCAGTGAGGAGCGGCCTCCCGTCCTGACTTTC.

This clone was counted only a few times. The J gene is TRBJ1-2, the V gene TRBV18; D possibly corresponds to TRBD1 (6 bases). V dropped 2 bases and J dropped 4 bases, with 14 bases sitting between them. CDR3 length equals 15 residues. Germline CDR1 KGHSH, CDR2 LQKENI. This CDR3 is CASSPRDTHLYGYTF. CDR3 sequence (DNA): TGTGCCAGCTCACCAAGGGACACCCATCTCTATGGCTACACCTTC.

This rearrangement joins TRBV6-5 to TRBJ1-6; D not certain. Trimming stripped 6 bases from V and 7 bases from J, with 10 bases between. The CDR3 length is 13 residues. Germline V gene sequence: CDR1 MNHEY, CDR2 SVGAGI. The DNA of the CDR3 is TGTGCCAGCAGAACTAGCGGGAATTCACCCCTCCACTTT. This gives the protein CASRTSGNSPLHF.

This chain uses TRBV7-9 with TRBJ1-5; 8 nucleotides match TRBD1. Losses at the gene ends were 5 bases for V and 6 bases for J; bases not matched to a gene: 9. Germline CDR1 SEHNR, CDR2 FQNEAQ (reference sequence). The CDR3 runs to 15 residues. In nucleotides, the CDR3 is TGTGCCAGCAGCCGGGCGACAGGGGAAGGTCAGCCCCAGCATTTT. It encodes CASSRATGEGQPQHF. The complete variable domain, with remaining parts taken from reference TRBV7-9 and TRBJ1-5, reads DTGVSQNPRHKITKRGQNVTFRCDPISEHNRLYWYRQTLGQGPEFLTYFQNEAQLEKSRLLSDRFSAERPKGSFSTLEIQRTEQGDSAMYLCASSRATGEGQPQHFGDGTRLSIL.

The J gene is TRBJ1-1, the V gene TRBV6-5; D perhaps matches TRBD1 (5 bases). V was cut by 10 bases and J by 0 bases, with 12 bases left in between. The CDR3 sequence is 13 residues long. The germline V gene has CDR1 MNHEY and CDR2 SVGAGI. DNA for the CDR3: TGTGCCATCCATGGGGGGATGAACACTGAAGCTTTCTTT. Translated, it gives CAIHGGMNTEAFF.

CDR3 sequence reads: CASSTTKQAWDYEQYF. The CDR3 DNA reads TGCGCCAGCAGCACCACTAAACAGGCTTGGGACTACGAGCAGTACTTC. The J gene is TRBJ2-7, the V gene TRBV5-1; the D gene is possibly TRBD1 (5 bases). This CDR3 has 16 amino acids. The germline V and J ends were trimmed by 4 bases and 3 bases, with 20 bases remaining between them. Germline loops: CDR1 SGHRS, CDR2 YFSETQ.

The V and J genes are TRBV5-1 and TRBJ2-5; 9 bases are shared with TRBD2. The germline CDR1 and CDR2 sequences are SGHRS and YFSETQ. The CDR3 totals 15 residues. Trimming removed 3 bases from V and 5 bases from J; junction bases left unmatched: 8. CDR3 sequence (DNA): TGCGCCAGCAGCTACGGCGGGGGGGCTGGGGAGACCCAGTACTTC. Residues: CASSYGGGAGETQYF.

Written as DNA, the CDR3 is TGTGCCAGCAGCCACGACCCGGGGGTCGGCTACACCTTC. Translating it yields CASSHDPGVGYTF. The chain employs TRBV3-1 (or the pseudogene TRBV3-2) and TRBJ1-2; D might be TRBD1 (5 bases). The CDR3 is made up of 13 amino acids. Germline V gene lookup returns CDR1 LGHDT and CDR2 YNNKEL (reference sequence). V lost 3 bases and J 8 bases, leaving 13 bases between the germline ends.

This chain joins TRBV5-4 and TRBJ2-5; 8 positions agree with TRBD2. After removal of 1 base from V and 5 bases from J, the junction contained 7 bases not matched to a gene. The germline gives CDR1 SGHNT, CDR2 YYREEE (reference sequence). The CDR3 is made up of 15 amino acids. The CDR3 is CASSLPGLAGETQYF. The DNA for the CDR3 is TGTGCCAGCAGCTTGCCCGGACTAGCAGGGGAGACCCAGTACTTC.

This chain links TRBV30 with TRBJ1-3; TRBD1 might be the D (6 bases). Trimming shortened V by 5 bases and J by 7 bases, and 12 bases separated the two germline ends. The CDR3 runs 12 residues. CDR1 GTSNPN and CDR2 SVGIG come from the germline V gene (reference sequence). The CDR3 here is CAWGGARNTIYF. CDR3 DNA: TGTGCCTGGGGGGGGGCGCGGAACACCATATATTTT.

This clone has only a few counts. The gene calls are TRBV9 and TRBJ1-3; D call uncertain. In germline, CDR1 is SGDLS, CDR2 YYNGEE. The CDR3 is 14 amino acids. Trimming took 3 bases from V and 0 from J, leaving 7 bases between them. The CDR3 DNA sequence: TGTGCCAGCAGCGCTCCACACTCTGGAAACACCATATATTTT. Translation: CASSAPHSGNTIYF.

This clone was observed a single time. DNA of the CDR3: TGCGCCAGCAGCCAGGCTTACAGGGGGCTTGAGTACGAGCAGTACTTC. This sequence encodes CASSQAYRGLEYEQYF. The chain is built from TRBV4-1 and TRBJ2-7, with 9 bases matching TRBD1. J lost 4 bases, V lost 3 bases, and 10 bases had no gene match. Germline loops: CDR1 MGHRA, CDR2 YSYEKL. CDR3 length: 16 residues.

This clone appeared a few times. The gene calls are TRBV11-2 and TRBJ2-7, with a tentative D call TRBD1 (6 bases). Trimming removed 1 base at V and 3 bases at J, with 10 bases between. CDR1 is SGHAT, CDR2 FQNNGV, per germline. The CDR3 contains 14 residues. As DNA, the CDR3 is TGTGCCAGCAGCTTAGGGCAGGGGCTCTACGAGCAGTACTTC. This gives the protein CASSLGQGLYEQYF.

This chain joins TRBV5-4 and TRBJ2-1; a weak D match, TRBD2 (5 bases). The CDR3 runs 12 residues. V was shortened by 10 bases and J by 8 bases, with 16 bases between the two germline ends. Germline CDR1 SGHNT, CDR2 YYREEE (reference sequence). The CDR3 loop is CAFKTGYDEQFF. The DNA for the CDR3 is TGTGCCTTTAAAACGGGGTACGATGAGCAGTTCTTC. Filled out from reference TRBV5-4 and TRBJ2-1, the complete variable domain reads ETGVTQSPTHLIKTRGQQVTLRCSSQSGHNTVSWYQQALGQGPQFIFQYYREEENGRGNFPPRFSGLQFPNYSSELNVNALELDDSALYLCAFKTGYDEQFFGPGTRLTVL.

This clone appeared once. The gene calls are TRBV19 and TRBJ1-5; 7 bases align to TRBD1. Per germline, CDR1 LNHDA and CDR2 SQIVND (reference sequence). CDR3 length: 15 amino acids. The V and J ends lost 5 bases and 7 bases, in that order; junction bases with no gene match: 11. CDR3 sequence: CASSPLGGPGQPQHF. The CDR3, as DNA: TGTGCCAGTAGTCCCTTAGGGGGCCCGGGGCAGCCCCAGCATTTT.

This sequence joins TRBV6-6 and TRBJ1-2; 9 bases agree with TRBD1. V lost 2 bases to trimming and J lost 7 bases; unmatched junction nucleotides: 8. The germline CDR1 and CDR2 sequences are MNHNY and SVGAGI (reference sequence). CDR3 length: 15 amino acids. CDR3 nucleotide sequence: TGTGCCAGCAGTTACGTAGCCGGGACAGGGCCTGGCTACACCTTC. It translates to CASSYVAGTGPGYTF.

The CDR3 sequence is CASSISQRSYEQYF. The CDR3, as DNA: TGTGCCAGTAGTATCTCCCAGCGCTCCTACGAGCAGTACTTC. The chain couples TRBV19 to TRBJ2-7; D is undetermined. Germline CDR1 is LNHDA and CDR2 is SQIVND (reference sequence). The CDR3 contains 14 residues. Trimming shortened V by 3 bases and J by 0 bases, and 9 bases separated the two germline ends.

This chain links TRBV28 with TRBJ1-5; the D is unclear. Germline CDR1 reads MDHEN; CDR2 reads SYDVKM. V was shortened by 8 bases and J by 3 bases, with 8 bases between the two germline ends. This CDR3 is 12 amino acids long. This chain's CDR3 is CASASLNQPQHF. In DNA, the CDR3 is TGTGCCAGCGCGAGCCTCAATCAGCCCCAGCATTTT.

This chain uses TRBV28 with TRBJ1-5; D is unclear. Germline assignment: CDR1 MDHEN and CDR2 SYDVKM. With 1 base removed from V and 7 bases from J, the gap between germline ends came to 14 bases. This CDR3 region has 15 residues. The CDR3 here is CASSLYRGGPQPQHF. The CDR3 bases are TGTGCCAGCAGTTTATACCGGGGTGGCCCCCAGCCCCAGCATTTT.

The chain couples TRBV5-4 to TRBJ1-3; D is unresolved. CDR1 and CDR2 (germline): SGHNT, YYREEE (reference sequence). Trimming took 4 bases from V and 4 from J, leaving 12 bases between them. This CDR3 spans 14 amino acids. CDR3: CASSLGQLGNTIYF. The CDR3 nucleotides read TGTGCCAGCAGCCTGGGCCAACTAGGAAACACCATATATTTT.

The V and J genes are TRBV7-8 and TRBJ2-1; 9 bases agree with TRBD2. CDR1 is SGHVS and CDR2 is FQNEAQ in the germline V gene. The CDR3 contains 16 residues. The V segment lost 1 base and the J segment 8 bases; nucleotides outside the gene matches: 9. The CDR3 DNA follows: TGTGCCAGCAGCTTAGAGGTTAGCGGGGGAATGGATGAGCAGTTCTTC. This translates into CASSLEVSGGMDEQFF.

CDR3 coding DNA: TGCAGCGTTGGGACAGGGATAGAAAACACCATATATTTT. This codes for CSVGTGIENTIYF. The chain is built from TRBV29-1 and TRBJ1-3, with 8 bases lining up with TRBD1. After removal of 4 bases from V and 6 bases from J, the junction contained 5 bases not matched to a gene. The CDR3 is made up of 13 amino acids. CDR1 is SQVTM and CDR2 is ANQGSEA in the germline V gene.

This clone has a single count. V gene TRBV5-1 combines with J gene TRBJ1-3; maybe TRBD1 (6 bases). V was cut by 0 bases and J by 7 bases, with 14 bases left in between. CDR1 SGHRS and CDR2 YFSETQ come from the germline V gene. The CDR3 consists of 15 residues. The CDR3 DNA is TGCGCCAGCAGCTTGGACGGGACAAGGGAGAACACCATATATTTT. It translates to CASSLDGTRENTIYF.

The chain carries TRBV5-1 and TRBJ1-2, with 9 bases aligning to TRBD1. V dropped 5 bases and J dropped 6; count of bases not matched to a gene: 11. Looked up from germline, CDR1 is SGHRS and CDR2 is YFSETQ. This CDR3 has 15 residues. CDR3 loop: CASRSGQGSLDGYTF. The CDR3 nucleotides are TGCGCCAGCAGGAGTGGACAGGGGAGTTTAGATGGCTACACCTTC.

V usage is TRBV5-1 and J usage is TRBJ1-6; 8 bases are shared with TRBD1. CDR3 length: 14 residues. The J segment lost 5 bases and the V segment lost 4 bases, leaving 2 bases of the junction unmatched. CDR1 is SGHRS and CDR2 is YFSETQ in the germline V gene. This chain's CDR3 is CASSPGQDNSPLHF. The CDR3 DNA follows: TGCGCCAGCAGCCCGGGACAGGATAATTCACCCCTCCACTTT.